The T cell receptor (beta chain) under discussion was sequenced for a study of blood T cell repertoires in COVID-19. Study-wide background: Spain, Italy and the United States supplied samples that represented acute and convalescent COVID-19. T cells, B-cell-depleted T cells, or PBMCs supplied cDNA or gDNA.

Generated by immunoSEQ multiplex PCR, the TCRdb table keeps only in-frame clones and is missing some. The sample lists about 200,000 clones, about 85% occurring once. Trimming at V came to 0 bases and at J to 3 bases, leaving 2 bases not matched to a gene. The CDR3 totals 15 residues. Germline V lookup: CDR1 SGDLS, CDR2 YYNGEE. The sequence was obtained from a man in his sixties with active or convalescent COVID-19. Sequencing was carried out using peripheral blood. The chain combines TRBV9 with TRBJ1-4; TRBD1 aligns across 7 bases. This chain's CDR3 is CASSVDRGPNEKLFF. In nucleotides, the CDR3 is TGTGCCAGCAGCGTAGACAGGGGCCCTAATGAAAAACTGTTTTTT.